This T cell receptor beta chain is drawn from a study of T cell responses to AZD1222 COVID-19 vaccine. Generated by immunoSEQ multiplex PCR, the TCRdb table keeps only in-frame clones and is missing some. The sample lists tens of thousands of clones, 85% to 90% seen once, with 10% in the top ten. This specimen was peripheral blood, taken on day 0 of AZD1222 vaccination. The clonotype was recovered from an adult in good health.

Here the CDR3 reads CASSSSRRQAFF. The DNA of the CDR3 is TGTGCCAGCAGTTCTAGCAGGCGACAAGCTTTCTTT. The chain couples TRBV28 to TRBJ1-1; D is unclear. Germline loops: CDR1 MDHEN, CDR2 SYDVKM. With 4 bases removed from V and 9 bases from J, the gap between germline ends came to 12 bases. CDR3 length: 12 residues.